These 20 T cell receptor beta chains were all obtained from the same sample, sequenced in a study of blood T cell repertoires in COVID-19. Profiling relied on immunoSEQ multiplex PCR, and the TCRdb table lists in-frame clones only, not all of them. The data contain 160,000 or so clones, roughly 80% of them singletons. Material for sequencing was PBMCs or T cells enriched from blood (not recorded which). These receptors came from a woman aged 45-59 years who had recovered from COVID-19.

A note on this clone: One end of the junction does not line up with germline, which may come from a read error. The chain links TRBV11-3 to TRBJ1-6; TRBD1 aligns across 9 bases. This CDR3 contains 13 residues. The germline gives CDR1 SGHNT, CDR2 YENEEA. The CDR3 spells CASSLGPGQGSYF. The CDR3 DNA reads as TGTGCCAGCAGCTTAGGTCCGGGACAGGGATCTTACTTT.

This clone has a single count. The chain combines TRBV29-1 with TRBJ1-2; no clear D. V gave up 4 bases and J gave up 7 bases, with 16 bases separating them. The CDR3 spans 13 residues. CDR1 and CDR2 from the germline V gene are SQVTM and ANQGSEA. CDR3 coding DNA: TGCAGCGTTGCATCAAGCTCGGAGCCTGGCTACACCTTC. Translated: CSVASSSEPGYTF.

The rearrangement links TRBV19 to TRBJ1-5; D perhaps matches TRBD1 (5 bases). The CDR3 loop spans 15 amino acids. CDR1 and CDR2 (germline): LNHDA, SQIVND (reference sequence). Deletions cut 0 bases from V and 4 bases from J, with 10 bases between. CDR3 nucleotides: TGTGCCAGTAGTATAGAACGGCGGGGGAATCAGCCCCAGCATTTT. This encodes CASSIERRGNQPQHF.

The CDR3 nucleotides are TGTGCTAGTGCCGCCGGGACAGGGGGCGCTGGGGCCAACGTCCTGACTTTC. It is translated as CASAAGTGGAGANVLTF. The V gene is TRBV12-5, the J gene TRBJ2-6; 12 bases map to TRBD1. The CDR3 runs to 17 residues. CDR1 and CDR2 from the germline V gene are LGHNT and FRNRAP. V was clipped by 7 bases and J by 2 bases; unmatched bases: 6.

This sequence joins TRBV24-1 and TRBJ2-2; 9 nucleotides match TRBD1. V trimming: 9 bases; J trimming: 6 bases; junction bases outside the gene matches: 10. Germline CDR1 is KGHDR and CDR2 is SFDVKD. The CDR3 contains 15 residues. CDR3: CATAWGQGIAGELFF. In DNA form, the CDR3 reads TGTGCCACCGCGTGGGGACAGGGAATAGCCGGGGAGCTGTTTTTT.

This clone has only one observation. The chain's CDR3 is CASVYRDNSPLHF. The DNA for the CDR3 is TGTGCCAGCGTATACAGGGATAATTCACCCCTCCACTTT. V gene TRBV12-3 or TRBV12-4 combines with J gene TRBJ1-6; perhaps TRBD1 as D (6 bases). The ends were cut back, 8 bases at V and 5 bases at J, with 10 bases in the middle. This CDR3 region has 13 residues.

This chain uses TRBV28 with TRBJ1-2; D unclear. V was cut by 4 bases and J by 4 bases, with 13 bases left in between. This CDR3 comprises 14 residues. CDR1 and CDR2 from the germline V gene are MDHEN and SYDVKM. In DNA, the CDR3 is TGTGCCAGCAGTTCATCCGGGAAATCCTATGGCTACACCTTC. Translating it yields CASSSSGKSYGYTF.

The rearrangement links TRBV10-3 to TRBJ2-7; D is possibly TRBD1 (6 bases). CDR1 is ENHRY, CDR2 SYGVKD, per germline. This CDR3 region has 16 residues. Trimming pared 0 bases from V and 5 bases from J, leaving 17 bases between. The CDR3 nucleotides read TGTGCCATCAGTGAGTCAGGGACAACAGCCCTCCACGAGCAGTACTTC. Translating gives CAISESGTTALHEQYF.

This clone has only one observation. The CDR3 DNA follows: TGTGCCAGCAGGGCGGGACAGGGGACGGGCCAGCCCCAGCATTTT. It is translated as CASRAGQGTGQPQHF. The rearrangement uses TRBV6-5 and TRBJ1-5; 10 bases agree with TRBD1. This CDR3 has 15 residues. J gave up 7 bases and V 6 bases, and 9 bases lay outside the gene matches. From germline, CDR1 is MNHEY and CDR2 SVGAGI.

This rearrangement joins TRBV29-1 to TRBJ1-2; 7 bases fit TRBD1. CDR1 and CDR2 (germline): SQVTM, ANQGSEA. V shed 5 bases, J shed 2 bases, and the junction held 11 bases outside the gene matches. CDR3 length: 15 residues. CDR3: CSVPGGGRLNYGYTF. The CDR3, as DNA: TGCAGCGTTCCTGGAGGGGGCAGACTCAACTATGGCTACACCTTC.

The genes are TRBV7-2 and TRBJ1-1; tentative D call: TRBD1 (5 bases). V lost 2 bases to trimming and J lost 1 base, with 11 bases between them. This CDR3 comprises 15 residues. The V gene's germline CDR1 is SGHTA and CDR2 FQGNSA. In DNA, the CDR3 is TGTGCCAGCAGCTTATCCTCTCAGGGGAACACTGAAGCTTTCTTT. The encoded protein is CASSLSSQGNTEAFF.

The chain joins TRBV13 to TRBJ1-4; no reliable D call. Trimming shortened V by 0 bases and J by 6 bases, and 5 bases separated the two germline ends. Germline V gene sequence: CDR1 PRHDT, CDR2 FYEKMQ (reference sequence). The CDR3 extends over 13 amino acids. CDR3 in DNA: TGTGCCAGCAGCTTAGGGAGGGATGAAAAACTGTTTTTT. Residues: CASSLGRDEKLFF.

V and J are TRBV19 and TRBJ1-3; the match to TRBD1 covers 7 bases. Germline lookup yields CDR1 LNHDA and CDR2 SQIVND (reference sequence). With V trimmed by 3 bases and J by 2 bases, 4 bases remained unmatched. CDR3 size: 15 residues. In nucleotides, the CDR3 is TGTGCCAGTAGTATCGCCACAGGGGCTGGAAACACCATATATTTT. It specifies CASSIATGAGNTIYF.

The V and J genes are TRBV12-3 or TRBV12-4 and TRBJ2-7, with a weak D call TRBD2 (5 bases). CDR3 length: 11 amino acids. Trimming pared 3 bases from V and 10 bases from J, leaving 10 bases between. CDR3 bases: TGTGCCAGCAGTTTTCTAGGACTCCAGTACTTC. This encodes CASSFLGLQYF.

V and J are TRBV3-1 (or the pseudogene TRBV3-2) and TRBJ2-7; D is undetermined. Looked up from germline, CDR1 is LGHDT and CDR2 is YNNKEL (reference sequence). The CDR3 has 16 residues. Trimming took 9 bases from V and 3 from J, leaving 24 bases between them. Written as DNA, the CDR3 is TGTGCCAGGGAGTTCCTTGCCCCCGGGTTCGACTACGAGCAGTACTTC. Protein: CAREFLAPGFDYEQYF.

The genes are TRBV6-5 and TRBJ2-1; maybe TRBD2 (5 bases). CDR1 and CDR2 from the germline V gene are MNHEY and SVGAGI. The CDR3 length is 15 residues. V shed 5 bases and J shed 6 bases, with 17 bases lying between them. As DNA, the CDR3 is TGTGCCAGCAGTCTCGGGATAGGAAGAACCAATGAGCAGTTCTTC. This codes for CASSLGIGRTNEQFF.

The chain recombines TRBV5-6 with TRBJ1-2; D is possibly TRBD1 (6 bases). Trimming cost V 0 bases and J 4 bases, with 16 bases left between them. This CDR3 is built from 16 residues. Per the germline V gene, CDR1 is SGHDT and CDR2 is YYEEEE. CDR3 residues: CASSLATSGQSYGYTF. The CDR3 DNA reads TGTGCCAGCAGCTTGGCCACCTCCGGACAGAGCTATGGCTACACCTTC.

This clone occurred once. The V call is TRBV4-2, the J call TRBJ1-2; 9 positions match TRBD1. J gave up 8 bases and V 1 base, and 8 bases lay outside the gene matches. The CDR3 totals 15 residues. Germline-derived CDR1 and CDR2 are LGHNA and YNFKEQ. Here the CDR3 reads CASSQAVTGGEGYTF. The CDR3 nucleotides read TGTGCCAGCAGCCAAGCCGTAACAGGGGGCGAAGGCTACACCTTC.

This sequence joins TRBV28 and TRBJ2-5, with 9 bases that match TRBD1. Trimming at V came to 5 bases and at J to 5 bases, leaving 9 bases not matched to a gene. The CDR3 has 15 residues. The germline V gene has CDR1 MDHEN and CDR2 SYDVKM. The CDR3 loop is CASSLRTGVRETQYF. The CDR3 DNA is TGTGCCAGCAGTCTCCGGACAGGGGTTCGGGAGACCCAGTACTTC.

DNA of the CDR3: TGTGCCAGCAGAGGGGGACAGCTTAAAGCTTTCTTT. It specifies CASRGGQLKAFF. V and J are TRBV6-5 and TRBJ1-1; 7 bases map to TRBD1. The CDR3 extends over 12 amino acids. The ends lost 6 bases at V and 9 bases at J; junction bases unmatched: 7. Germline V CDR1 and CDR2: MNHEY, SVGAGI.